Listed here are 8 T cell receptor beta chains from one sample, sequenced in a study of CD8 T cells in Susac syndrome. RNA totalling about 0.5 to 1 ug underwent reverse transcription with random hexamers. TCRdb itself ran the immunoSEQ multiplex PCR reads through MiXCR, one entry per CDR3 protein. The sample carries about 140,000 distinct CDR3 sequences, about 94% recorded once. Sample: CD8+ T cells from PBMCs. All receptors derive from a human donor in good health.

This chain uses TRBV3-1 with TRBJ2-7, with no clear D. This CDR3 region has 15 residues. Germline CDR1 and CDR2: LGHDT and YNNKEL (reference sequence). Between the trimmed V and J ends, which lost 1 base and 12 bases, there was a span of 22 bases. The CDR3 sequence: CASSQATLLAVELYF. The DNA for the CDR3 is TGTGCCAGCAGCCAAGCCACTTTACTCGCGGTTGAACTGTACTTC.

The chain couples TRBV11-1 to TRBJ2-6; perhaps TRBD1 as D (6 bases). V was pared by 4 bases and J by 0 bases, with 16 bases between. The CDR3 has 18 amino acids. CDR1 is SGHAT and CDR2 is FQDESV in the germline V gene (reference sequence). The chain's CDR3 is CASSSNRATTSGANVLTF. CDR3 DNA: TGTGCCAGCAGCTCCAACAGGGCTACTACCTCTGGGGCCAACGTCCTGACTTTC.

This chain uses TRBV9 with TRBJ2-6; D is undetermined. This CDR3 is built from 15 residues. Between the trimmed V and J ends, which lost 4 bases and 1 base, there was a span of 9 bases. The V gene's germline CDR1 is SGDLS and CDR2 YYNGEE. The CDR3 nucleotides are TGTGCCAGCAGCTTCGGGCGGTCTGGGGCCAACGTCCTGACTTTC. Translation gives CASSFGRSGANVLTF.

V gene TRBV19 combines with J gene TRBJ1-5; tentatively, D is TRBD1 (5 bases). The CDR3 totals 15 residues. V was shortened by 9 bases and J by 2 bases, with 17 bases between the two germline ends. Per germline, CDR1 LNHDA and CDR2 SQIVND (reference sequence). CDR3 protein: CASRVLHVGNQPQHF. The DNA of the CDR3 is TGTGCCAGCAGGGTTCTCCATGTTGGCAATCAGCCCCAGCATTTT.

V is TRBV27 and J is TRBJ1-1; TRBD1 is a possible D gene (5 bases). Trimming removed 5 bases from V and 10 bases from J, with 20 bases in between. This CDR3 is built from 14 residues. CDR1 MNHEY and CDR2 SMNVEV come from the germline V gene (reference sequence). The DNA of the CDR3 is TGTGCCAGCAGTAGCCGACAAGGGACGGCGGGAGCTTTCTTT. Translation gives CASSSRQGTAGAFF.

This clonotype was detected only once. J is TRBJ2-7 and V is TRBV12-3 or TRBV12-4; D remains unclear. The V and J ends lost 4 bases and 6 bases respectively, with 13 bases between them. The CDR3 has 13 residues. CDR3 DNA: TGTGCCAGCAGTTGGAGTGTGGTGGGCGAGCAGTACTTC. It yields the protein CASSWSVVGEQYF.

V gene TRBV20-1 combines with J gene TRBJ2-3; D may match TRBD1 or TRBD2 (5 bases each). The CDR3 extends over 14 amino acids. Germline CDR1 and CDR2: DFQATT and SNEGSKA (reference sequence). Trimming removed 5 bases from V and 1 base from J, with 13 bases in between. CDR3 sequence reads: CSASGLLGTDTQYF. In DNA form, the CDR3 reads TGCAGTGCTTCGGGGCTTTTGGGCACAGATACGCAGTATTTT.

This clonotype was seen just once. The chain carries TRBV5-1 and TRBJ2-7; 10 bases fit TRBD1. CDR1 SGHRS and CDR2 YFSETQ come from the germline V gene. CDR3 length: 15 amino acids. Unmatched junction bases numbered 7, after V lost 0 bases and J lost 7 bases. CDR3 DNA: TGCGCCAGCAGCTTGGGAGGGACAGGGGCCCGAGAGCAGTACTTC. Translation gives CASSLGGTGAREQYF.